This T cell receptor (beta chain) originates from a study of control samples from healthy donors and cancer patients. Data came from immunoSEQ multiplex PCR; TCRdb stores just in-frame clones and leaves some out. The repertoire holds around 100,000 clones, around 89% seen once, with 7.5% to 10% in the top ten. V gave up 3 bases and J gave up 7 bases, with 9 bases separating them. The CDR3 is 13 amino acids. The sequence came from a man aged 25 to 40 in good health. What was sequenced was blood. The chain combines TRBV12-3 or TRBV12-4 with TRBJ1-4; unclear D gene. The CDR3 spells CASSFSNPEKLFF. CDR3 in DNA: TGTGCCAGCAGTTTCTCCAATCCTGAAAAACTGTTTTTT.